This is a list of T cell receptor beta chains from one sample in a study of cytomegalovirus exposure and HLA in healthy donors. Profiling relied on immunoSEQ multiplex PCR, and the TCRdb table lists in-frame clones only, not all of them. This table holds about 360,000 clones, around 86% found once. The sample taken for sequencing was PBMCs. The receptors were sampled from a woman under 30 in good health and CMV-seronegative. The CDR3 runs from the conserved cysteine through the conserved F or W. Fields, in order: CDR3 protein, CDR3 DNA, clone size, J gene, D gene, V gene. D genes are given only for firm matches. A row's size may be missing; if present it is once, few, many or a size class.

CASSELRGTSNQPQHF	TGTGCCAGCAGTGAATTGCGGGGGACTAGCAATCAGCCCCAGCATTTT	NA	TRBJ1-5	NA	TRBV2
CASLDRQGDTQYF	TGTGCCAGCCTAGACAGACAGGGCGATACGCAGTATTTT	NA	TRBJ2-3	TRBD1	TRBV28
CASSIARASIYQPQHF	TGTGCCAGTAGTATAGCCAGGGCTTCTATATATCAGCCCCAGCATTTT	NA	TRBJ1-5	NA	TRBV19
CASSDSSDPGGTQYF	TGTGCCAGCAGTGACTCGAGCGATCCGGGGGGTACGCAGTATTTT	once	TRBJ2-3	TRBD2	TRBV6-4
CASSLQMMEGETQYF	TGCGCCAGCAGCCTACAAATGATGGAGGGGGAGACCCAGTACTTC	NA	TRBJ2-5	NA	TRBV5-1
CASSPRGRLGNTEAFF	TGTGCCAGCAGCCCGCGGGGACGTCTTGGGAACACTGAAGCTTTCTTT	NA	TRBJ1-1	NA	TRBV14
CASSPPSGKTYNEQFF	TGTGCCAGCAGCCCACCTAGCGGTAAGACCTACAATGAGCAGTTCTTC	NA	TRBJ2-1	TRBD2	TRBV7-9
CASSQGLRGSMNTEAFF	TGCGCCAGCAGCCAAGGTCTCCGGGGGAGCATGAACACTGAAGCTTTCTTT	once	TRBJ1-1	NA	TRBV4-1
CASSFRAEQFF	TGTGCCAGCAGTTTCAGGGCCGAGCAGTTCTTC	NA	TRBJ2-1	NA	TRBV6-1
CASSSPTYSGGGDTQYF	TGTGCCAGCAGTTCCCCCACTTATAGCGGGGGGGGTGATACGCAGTATTTT	NA	TRBJ2-3	TRBD2	TRBV28
CASSQVSGEQFF	TGCGCCAGCAGCCAAGTTAGCGGTGAGCAGTTCTTC	NA	TRBJ2-1	NA	TRBV4-1
CASSPTGGLAGGNEQFF	TGCGCCAGCAGCCCCACCGGAGGGCTAGCGGGAGGAAATGAGCAGTTCTTC	NA	TRBJ2-1	TRBD2	TRBV5-1
CASSQGQLNTEAFF	TGCGCCAGCAGCCAAGGACAGTTAAACACTGAAGCTTTCTTT	NA	TRBJ1-1	NA	TRBV4-1
CASSPIQGMGAEAFF	TGTGCCAGCAGCCCGATACAGGGGATGGGCGCTGAAGCTTTCTTT	NA	TRBJ1-1	TRBD1	TRBV4-2
CASSQMYNPSDTQYF	TGTGCCAGCAGCCAGATGTATAACCCATCAGATACGCAGTATTTT	NA	TRBJ2-3	NA	TRBV11-2
CASSYGSGGGTEQYF	TGTGCCAGCAGTTACGGCAGCGGGGGCGGGACCGAGCAGTACTTC	NA	TRBJ2-7	TRBD2	TRBV6-5
CASSLEQGEDTIYF	TGCGCCAGCAGCTTGGAGCAGGGGGAGGACACCATATATTTT	NA	TRBJ1-3	TRBD1	TRBV5-1
CATSRDDRVAGELFF	TGTGCCACCAGCAGAGACGACAGGGTCGCCGGGGAGCTGTTTTTT	NA	TRBJ2-2	TRBD1	TRBV15
CASSLTDSYEQYF	TGCGCCAGCAGCCTAACGGACAGTTACGAGCAGTACTTC	NA	TRBJ2-7	NA	TRBV4-1
CASSNFDSFYGYTF	TGTGCCAGCAGCAACTTTGACAGTTTCTATGGCTACACCTTC	NA	TRBJ1-2	NA	TRBV2
CASSFRPEAYEQYF	TGCGCCAGCAGCTTCAGACCCGAGGCCTACGAGCAGTACTTC	once	TRBJ2-7	NA	TRBV5-1
CASSPGQGGTEAFF	TGCGCCAGCAGCCCCGGACAGGGCGGCACTGAAGCTTTCTTT	once	TRBJ1-1	TRBD1	TRBV5-1
CASSLNRGRNTEAFF	TGTGCCAGCAGCTTGAACAGGGGCCGGAACACTGAAGCTTTCTTT	NA	TRBJ1-1	TRBD1	TRBV5-8
CASSFQNRRNSYNEQFF	TGTGCCAGCAGCTTTCAAAACAGAAGAAACAGCTACAATGAGCAGTTCTTC	NA	TRBJ2-1	NA	TRBV5-6
CASSRTGESNQPQHF	TGTGCCAGCAGCCGGACAGGGGAGAGCAATCAGCCCCAGCATTTT	NA	TRBJ1-5	TRBD1	TRBV11-2
CASSLIRLAGGSGELFF	TGTGCCAGCAGCCTTATCCGACTAGCGGGAGGGAGCGGGGAGCTGTTTTTT	NA	TRBJ2-2	TRBD2	TRBV27
CASSYNREGEQYF	TGTGCCAGCAGTTACAACAGGGAAGGAGAGCAGTACTTC	few	TRBJ2-7	NA	TRBV6-5
CAWDPSGGDTQYF	TGTGCCTGGGATCCTTCGGGAGGGGATACGCAGTATTTT	NA	TRBJ2-3	TRBD2	TRBV30